The sequence of this T cell receptor beta chain was determined in a study of memory CD4+ T cells and cytomegalovirus serostatus. The wider study: Of the healthy Belgian adults, 9 were CMV seropositive and about 24 seronegative.

Study observations and caveats: 67 of 164 known CMV-associated TCRbeta sequences appeared in CD4+ memory.

The sort gate was single viable CD3+CD4+CD8-CD45RO+ cells for memory CD4+ T cells. Remarks on this clone: Its antigen is not known.

Germline CDR1 reads SGDLS; CDR2 reads YYNGEE. The CDR3 runs to 17 residues. V was cut by 0 bases and J by 4 bases, with 16 bases left in between. Sequencing used immunoSEQ multiplex PCR; TCRdb keeps in-frame clones, though not all of them. The top ten hold 6.4% of the sample, which has about 41,000 clones, over 65% seen once. The sample taken for sequencing was memory CD4+ T cells from blood. The V gene is TRBV9, the J gene TRBJ2-2; possibly TRBD2 for D (6 bases). The receptor comes from an adult in good health and CMV-seronegative. CDR3 residues: CASSVGWGGRVTGELFF. The CDR3 region has the DNA TGTGCCAGCAGCGTAGGTTGGGGAGGACGGGTCACCGGGGAGCTGTTTTTT.